Below, 24 T cell receptor beta chains from the same sample are listed, as sequenced in a study of T cell clonality in common variable immunodeficiency. Generated by immunoSEQ multiplex PCR, the TCRdb table keeps only in-frame clones and is missing some. The repertoire shows 40,000 to 45,000 clones, none seen only once; the top ten take more than 9%. The material sequenced was peripheral blood mononuclear cells. These receptors were obtained from a person aged 18 to 75 in good health.

This clone was counted at least ten times. The junction shows a germline mismatch at one end, possibly a read error. The DNA ends 3 residues before the CDR3 does, and the rest of the CDR3 is filled in from the germline J gene. The rearrangement joins TRBV4-2 to TRBJ2-5, with 11 nucleotides matching TRBD2. The CDR3 runs to 18 residues. Per the germline V gene, CDR1 is LGHNA and CDR2 is YNFKEQ. CDR3 loop: CASSQDPSGGPRGETQYF. The CDR3 DNA, read in part, is TGCGCCAGCAGCCAAGACCCTAGCGGGGGGCCCCGGGGGGAGACC.

Ten or more counts support this clone. The read falls 3 residues short of the CDR3 end, and the missing part is taken from the germline J gene. V usage is TRBV5-1 and J usage is TRBJ2-1; D unclear. The CDR3 covers 13 residues. Germline V CDR1 and CDR2: SGHRS, YFSETQ. The V end lost 1 base, the J end lost 4 bases, and 6 bases lay between the germline ends. CDR3 DNA, as far as it was read: TGCGCCAGCAGCTTGTCCATTTACAATGAG. Amino acids: CASSLSIYNE. In full, the CDR3 is CASSLSIYNEQFF.

This clone was counted many times. Coverage ceases 3 residues before the CDR3 finishes, and the germline J gene fills in the end. This rearrangement joins TRBV19 to TRBJ2-7; TRBD2 is a possible D gene (6 bases). CDR1 and CDR2 (germline): LNHDA, SQIVND (reference sequence). The CDR3 has 15 residues. Trimming took off 3 bases at V and 3 bases at J, with 15 bases between the two ends. The covered CDR3 bases are TGTGCCAGTAGTATGGGGCTAGCGAGAGGCTACGAG. Amino acids: CASSMGLARGYE. The full CDR3 protein reads CASSMGLARGYEQYF.

The sample holds many counts of this clone. Read coverage stops 3 residues before the CDR3 terminus; the germline J gene supplies the remainder. V gene TRBV2 combines with J gene TRBJ2-2; a possible D gene is TRBD1 (6 bases). CDR3 length: 15 amino acids. Looked up from germline, CDR1 is SNHLY and CDR2 is FYNNEI. Trimming cost V 7 bases and J 7 bases, with 19 bases left between them. CDR3 loop: CASTIVQGKGGELFF. CDR3 DNA, as far as it was read: TGTGCCAGCACTATAGTCCAGGGGAAAGGCGGGGAG.

As regards this clone: The observed sequence ends 3 residues before the CDR3 terminus, with the missing tail filled in from the germline J gene. The chain combines TRBV6-2 or TRBV6-3 with TRBJ1-5; TRBD1 agrees at 9 bases. V trimming: 6 bases; J trimming: 5 bases; junction bases outside the gene matches: 8. Germline CDR1 is MNHEY and CDR2 is SVGEGT. This CDR3 spans 15 amino acids. This CDR3 reads CASRSQGANDQPQHF. CDR3 DNA (partial): TGTGCCAGCAGATCACAGGGGGCTAACGATCAGCCC.

This clone showed up many times. The CDR3 is cut off 3 residues early in the read; its end comes from the germline J gene. This chain uses TRBV29-1 with TRBJ1-4, with D perhaps matching TRBD1 (5 bases). CDR3 size: 14 residues. Deletions cut 0 bases from V and 8 bases from J, with 13 bases between. From germline, CDR1 is SQVTM and CDR2 ANQGSEA. CDR3 sequence reads: CSVEDLGGREKLFF. Partial CDR3 DNA: TGCAGCGTTGAAGATCTGGGGGGGAGAGAAAAA.

This clone has ten or more counts. The CDR3 end is not reached by the read, which stops 3 residues before it; the germline J gene fills it in. This chain uses TRBV7-2 with TRBJ2-5, with TRBD1 as a possible D gene (5 bases). Germline V gives CDR1 SGHTA, CDR2 FQGNSA. CDR3 length: 15 amino acids. The germline V and J ends were trimmed by 5 bases and 3 bases, with 16 bases remaining between them. This chain's CDR3 is CASSPRTGREETQYF. The DNA read from the CDR3 is TGTGCCAGCAGCCCCCGCACAGGCCGTGAAGAGACC.

This clone was seen at least ten times. The read terminates 3 residues ahead of where the CDR3 ends, so the germline J gene completes it. The genes are TRBV19 and TRBJ1-2, with 8 bases identical to TRBD1. In germline, CDR1 is LNHDA, CDR2 SQIVND (reference sequence). The CDR3 is made up of 12 amino acids. CDR3 protein: CASRPGGWGYTF. The DNA read from the CDR3 is TGTGCCAGCCGGCCAGGGGGCTGGGGC.

This clone was observed many times. The CDR3 end is not reached by the read, which stops 3 residues before it; the germline J gene fills it in. The chain recombines TRBV6-1 with TRBJ1-6; D perhaps matches TRBD1 (5 bases). The CDR3 loop spans 15 amino acids. Germline V gene lookup returns CDR1 MNHNS and CDR2 SASEGT. Between the trimmed V and J ends, which lost 2 bases and 7 bases, there was a span of 12 bases. CDR3 amino acids: CASSELRGQNSPLHF. The CDR3 bases that were read are TGTGCCAGCAGTGAACTGAGGGGCCAGAATTCACCC.

The sample holds many counts of this clone. Coverage ceases 3 residues before the CDR3 finishes, and the germline J gene fills in the end. V is TRBV7-9 and J is TRBJ2-7; no firm D call. V lost 3 bases, J lost 0 bases, and 6 bases lay in between. This CDR3 has 13 residues. Germline V gene data show CDR1 as SEHNR and CDR2 as FQNEAQ (reference sequence). The CDR3 spells CASSFFSSYEQYF. The CDR3 bases that were read are TGTGCCAGCAGCTTTTTCAGCTCCTACGAG.

This clone appeared many times. The read ends 3 residues early relative to the CDR3; the germline J gene fills the gap. The V and J genes are TRBV7-6 and TRBJ2-2; no clear D gene. The CDR3 is made up of 13 amino acids. V was pared by 8 bases and J by 1 base, with 8 bases between. The germline CDR1 and CDR2 sequences are SGHVS and FNYEAQ. The CDR3 protein is CASQKGNTGELFF. The part of the CDR3 DNA that was read is TGTGCCAGCCAAAAGGGGAACACCGGGGAG.

The table lists this clone with many counts. The read comes to an end 3 residues before the CDR3 does, leaving the germline J gene to fill in the end. The chain employs TRBV5-4 and TRBJ1-1; 9 positions match TRBD1. Unmatched junction bases numbered 11, after V lost 4 bases and J lost 4 bases. CDR1 and CDR2 (germline): SGHNT, YYREEE (reference sequence). The CDR3 runs 16 residues. The CDR3 loop reads CASSAYPGQGSTEAFF. The sequenced part of the CDR3 DNA is TGTGCCAGCAGCGCATACCCGGGACAGGGCTCCACTGAA.

This clone was counted at least ten times. The CDR3 goes on 3 residues after the read ends, and that part is filled in from the germline J gene. V is TRBV6-1 and J is TRBJ2-5, with no clear D. V was pared by 2 bases and J by 3 bases, with 13 bases between. This CDR3 comprises 15 residues. Germline V gene data show CDR1 as MNHNS and CDR2 as SASEGT. The CDR3 bases that were read are TGTGCCAGCAGTGAATTTGTATGGCCGAAAGAGACC. It translates to CASSEFVWPKET. The entire CDR3 protein reads CASSEFVWPKETQYF.

This clone was found many times. Read data end 3 residues before the CDR3 end; the end is taken from the germline J gene. The rearrangement links TRBV6-4 to TRBJ2-7; perhaps TRBD1 as D (5 bases). V was trimmed by 4 bases and J by 4 bases, leaving 14 bases between them. Germline V gene data show CDR1 as MRHNA and CDR2 as SNTAGT. This CDR3 region has 14 residues. CDR3 loop: CASSGSKGRYEQYF. The sequenced part of the CDR3 DNA is TGTGCCAGCAGTGGGTCAAAGGGGCGGTACGAG.

Relative to its sample, this clone is medium-sized. The CDR3 end lies 3 residues beyond the end of the read and is filled in from the germline J gene. The V and J genes are TRBV7-3 and TRBJ1-1; 7 bases are shared with TRBD1. CDR3 length: 14 amino acids. The germline CDR1 and CDR2 sequences are SGHTA and FQGTGA. The J segment lost 0 bases and the V segment lost 4 bases, leaving 2 bases of the junction unmatched. The sequenced part of the CDR3 DNA is TGTGCCAGCAGCTCCGACAGGGTGAACACTGAA. Amino acids: CASSSDRVNTE. The full-length CDR3 reads as CASSSDRVNTEAFF.

This clone was picked up many times. The sequenced fragment ends 3 residues before the CDR3 boundary, so the rest is inferred from the germline J gene. V and J are TRBV18 and TRBJ2-1; 8 bases fit TRBD2. The trim removed 0 bases at V and 9 bases at J, leaving 10 bases unmatched. Germline V gene lookup returns CDR1 KGHSH and CDR2 LQKENI. The CDR3 loop spans 16 amino acids. The CDR3 protein is CASSPPAGGLLGEQFF. The sequenced CDR3 bases are TGTGCCAGCTCACCACCGGCGGGGGGCCTCCTTGGTGAG.

This clone was counted at least ten times. The missing CDR3 end, 3 residues past where the read stops, is filled in from the germline J gene. J is TRBJ2-3 and V is TRBV20-1; 9 nucleotides match TRBD2. The trim removed 8 bases at V and 6 bases at J, leaving 12 bases unmatched. The V gene's germline CDR1 is DFQATT and CDR2 SNEGSKA (reference sequence). The CDR3 is made up of 14 amino acids. The CDR3 bases that were read are TGCAGTCCCCTCTCTAGCGGGACATCGGATACG. Its translation: CSPLSSGTSDT. The full CDR3 sequence reads CSPLSSGTSDTQYF.

This clone was seen many times. The missing CDR3 end, 3 residues past where the read stops, is filled in from the germline J gene. The chain joins TRBV4-1 to TRBJ2-2; D unresolved. Germline CDR1 MGHRA, CDR2 YSYEKL. The CDR3 is 13 residues long. V lost 1 base to trimming and J lost 6 bases, with 6 bases between them. The CDR3 is CASSQVPSGELFF. The CDR3 bases that were read are TGCGCCAGCAGCCAAGTTCCGTCCGGGGAG.

This clone was observed at least ten times. The CDR3 goes on 3 residues after the read ends, and that part is filled in from the germline J gene. This chain links TRBV5-1 with TRBJ2-1; D unresolved. Trimming took off 4 bases at V and 6 bases at J, with 8 bases between the two ends. Germline lookup yields CDR1 SGHRS and CDR2 YFSETQ. The CDR3 runs to 12 residues. CDR3 DNA (partial): TGCGCCAGCAGCGAGCTTGTCAATGAG. Translation: CASSELVNE. The complete CDR3 sequence is CASSELVNEQFF. Looking up the rest from reference TRBV5-1 and TRBJ2-1 gives the full variable domain: KAGVTQTPRYLIKTRGQQVTLSCSPISGHRSVSWYQQTPGQGLQFLFEYFSETQRNKGNFPGRFSGRQFSNSRSEMNVSTLELGDSALYLCASSELVNEQFFGPGTRLTVL.

There are many counts of this clone. The read ends 3 residues shy of where the CDR3 ends; the end is completed using the germline J gene. V usage is TRBV5-1 and J usage is TRBJ2-3; D is ambiguous. The CDR3 sequence is 14 residues long. Germline values: CDR1 SGHRS, CDR2 YFSETQ. V was trimmed by 2 bases and J by 2 bases, leaving 9 bases between them. This CDR3 reads CASSFSRLTDTQYF. The CDR3 bases that were read are TGCGCCAGCAGCTTTTCTAGGCTCACAGATACG. The variable domain in full, completed from reference TRBV5-1 and TRBJ2-3, reads KAGVTQTPRYLIKTRGQQVTLSCSPISGHRSVSWYQQTPGQGLQFLFEYFSETQRNKGNFPGRFSGRQFSNSRSEMNVSTLELGDSALYLCASSFSRLTDTQYFGPGTRLTVL.

This clone has ten or more counts. The read stops 3 residues short of the end of the CDR3; the missing end is completed from the germline J gene. The chain recombines TRBV20-1 with TRBJ2-5, with 10 bases fitting TRBD2. Germline-derived CDR1 and CDR2 are DFQATT and SNEGSKA (reference sequence). V shed 6 bases and J 5 bases; nucleotides not matched to a gene: 12. This CDR3 is 15 amino acids long. The sequenced CDR3 bases are TGCAGTGCCCTACTCTTAAGCGGGGGGGCCGAGACC. This gives the protein CSALLLSGGAET. The CDR3 as a whole reads CSALLLSGGAETQYF.

Many counts were recorded for this clone. The read falls 3 residues short of the CDR3 end, and the missing part is taken from the germline J gene. The rearrangement uses TRBV5-1 and TRBJ2-5; TRBD2 matches 11 bases. After removal of 2 bases from V and 4 bases from J, the junction contained 4 bases not matched to a gene. The CDR3 totals 15 residues. Germline CDR1 is SGHRS and CDR2 is YFSETQ. The CDR3 here is CASSLTSGSLETQYF. CDR3 DNA (partial): TGCGCCAGCAGCTTAACTAGCGGGAGCTTAGAGACC.

About this clone: The read ends 3 residues early relative to the CDR3; the germline J gene fills the gap. This chain uses TRBV11-1 with TRBJ2-5; 8 bases align to TRBD2. V trimming: 5 bases; J trimming: 1 base; junction bases outside the gene matches: 6. The CDR3 extends over 15 amino acids. The germline V gene has CDR1 SGHAT and CDR2 FQDESV (reference sequence). The part of the CDR3 DNA that was read is TGTGCCAGCAGCCTTCAGGGACTAGGCCAAGAGACC. Encoded protein: CASSLQGLGQET. The whole CDR3 protein reads CASSLQGLGQETQYF.

In this sample, this clone turned up many times. The read halts 3 residues ahead of the CDR3 end, with the missing end drawn from the germline J gene. The chain carries TRBV10-3 and TRBJ1-1, with D tentatively TRBD1 (6 bases). V shed 9 bases and J shed 5 bases, with 10 bases lying between them. The germline CDR1 and CDR2 sequences are ENHRY and SYGVKD. The CDR3 is 11 amino acids. Partial CDR3 DNA: TGTGCCATGGGGAGGGGGACTGAA. Translated, it gives CAMGRGTE. The full CDR3 protein reads CAMGRGTEAFF.